The 29 T cell receptor beta chains reported below all come from one sample, sequenced in a study of blood T cell repertoires in COVID-19. Only in-frame clones appear in the TCRdb table, and some are missing; sequencing was by immunoSEQ multiplex PCR. The sample holds about 97,000 clones, roughly 80% seen once. Source material: peripheral blood. The receptor source for this set is a man aged 55 to 70 with acute or convalescent COVID-19.

This clone was seen once. The rearrangement uses TRBV2 and TRBJ1-2, with TRBD1 matching 9 bases. Unmatched junction bases numbered 14, after V lost 6 bases and J lost 9 bases. There are 15 residues in the CDR3. Germline assignment: CDR1 SNHLY and CDR2 FYNNEI. The CDR3 DNA reads TGTGCCAGCAGGGGAACAGGGGGCCGTACTGTGAGCTACACCTTC. This gives the protein CASRGTGGRTVSYTF.

The CDR3 protein is CATSFVSWGDQPQHF. CDR3 nucleotide sequence: TGTGCCACCAGCTTCGTGAGTTGGGGGGATCAGCCCCAGCATTTT. This chain links TRBV15 with TRBJ1-5, with D possibly being TRBD1 (5 bases). Deletions cut 5 bases from V and 5 bases from J, with 16 bases between. The CDR3 covers 15 residues. Germline V lookup: CDR1 LNHNV, CDR2 YYDKDF (reference sequence).

This chain links TRBV10-3 with TRBJ2-3, with 8 positions matching TRBD1. After removal of 2 bases from V and 0 bases from J, the junction contained 4 bases not matched to a gene. Germline V gives CDR1 ENHRY, CDR2 SYGVKD. This CDR3 is built from 16 residues. CDR3 protein: CAISELRTGSTDTQYF. The CDR3 DNA follows: TGTGCCATCAGTGAGCTAAGGACAGGGAGCACAGATACGCAGTATTTT.

The chain is built from TRBV19 and TRBJ2-7, with D perhaps matching TRBD2 (5 bases). V dropped 6 bases and J dropped 3 bases, with 9 bases sitting between them. Germline loops: CDR1 LNHDA, CDR2 SQIVND (reference sequence). This CDR3 spans 12 amino acids. Here the CDR3 reads CASSGKNYEQYF. The CDR3 DNA reads TGTGCCAGTAGCGGGAAGAACTACGAGCAGTACTTC.

This sequence joins TRBV5-6 and TRBJ1-2, with a tentative D call TRBD1 (6 bases). Germline CDR1 reads SGHDT; CDR2 reads YYEEEE. The CDR3 is 13 residues long. Trimming pared 6 bases from V and 4 bases from J, leaving 13 bases between. CDR3 nucleotides: TGTGCCAGCATCCCAGGGGTCGGCTATGGCTACACCTTC. Its translation: CASIPGVGYGYTF.

The chain joins TRBV11-2 to TRBJ2-2, with 8 bases matching TRBD1. V lost 4 bases to trimming and J lost 5 bases; unmatched junction nucleotides: 9. The CDR3 sequence is 16 residues long. The germline V gene encodes CDR1 SGHAT and CDR2 FQNNGV. CDR3 residues: CASSYQDRDDTGELFF. The CDR3 DNA follows: TGTGCCAGCAGCTACCAGGACAGGGACGATACCGGGGAGCTGTTTTTT.

The V call is TRBV4-3, the J call TRBJ1-1, with D unresolved. The CDR3 loop spans 16 amino acids. Trimming cost V 0 bases and J 1 base, with 12 bases left between them. Per the germline V gene, CDR1 is LGHNA and CDR2 is YSLEER. The CDR3 region is CASSQDVRYENTEAFF. For the CDR3, the DNA is TGCGCCAGCAGCCAAGATGTGAGGTACGAGAACACTGAAGCTTTCTTT.

The chain is built from TRBV19 and TRBJ1-5, with 11 nucleotides matching TRBD1. Germline CDR1 reads LNHDA; CDR2 reads SQIVND (reference sequence). The ends lost 5 bases at V and 0 bases at J; junction bases unmatched: 6. CDR3 length: 17 amino acids. DNA of the CDR3: TGTGCCAGTAGTGGGACAGGGGGATTCTCTAGCAATCAGCCCCAGCATTTT. Protein sequence: CASSGTGGFSSNQPQHF.

The chain uses TRBV4-2 and TRBJ1-2, with 10 bases matching TRBD1. V lost 1 base to trimming and J lost 7 bases; unmatched junction nucleotides: 6. The CDR3 contains 15 residues. Per the germline V gene, CDR1 is LGHNA and CDR2 is YNFKEQ. The CDR3 coding sequence is TGTGCCAGCAGCCAAGGAGGACAGGGGGTGACTGGCTACACCTTC. The encoded protein is CASSQGGQGVTGYTF.

The chain couples TRBV7-2 to TRBJ1-3; no reliable D call. The germline V gene has CDR1 SGHTA and CDR2 FQGNSA. This CDR3 spans 16 amino acids. Trimming removed 5 bases at V and 1 base at J, with 15 bases between. The CDR3 protein is CASSPRSTTSGNTIYF. The CDR3 DNA follows: TGTGCCAGCAGCCCAAGGTCGACAACATCTGGAAACACCATATATTTT.

This clone was counted a single time. This CDR3 is CASSPGAAVTEAFF. The CDR3 DNA reads TGTGCCAGCTCACCGGGGGCAGCAGTCACTGAAGCTTTCTTT. The gene calls are TRBV18 and TRBJ1-1, with D tentatively TRBD1 (6 bases). CDR1 is KGHSH and CDR2 is LQKENI in the germline V gene. V was pared by 3 bases and J by 4 bases, with 12 bases between. This CDR3 region has 14 residues.

The V and J genes are TRBV3-1 (or the pseudogene TRBV3-2) and TRBJ1-5; D is unclear. This CDR3 is built from 13 residues. V was pared by 1 base and J by 4 bases, with 5 bases between. The V gene's germline CDR1 is LGHDT and CDR2 YNNKEL (reference sequence). The CDR3 DNA is TGTGCCAGCAGCCAAGCGGGAAATCAGCCCCAGCATTTT. The encoded protein is CASSQAGNQPQHF.

V and J are TRBV2 and TRBJ2-1, with 9 bases fitting TRBD2. The CDR3 has 16 amino acids. Per germline, CDR1 SNHLY and CDR2 FYNNEI. The V gene end was trimmed by 6 bases and the J gene end by 7 bases; junction bases not matched to a gene: 13. The CDR3, as DNA: TGTGCCAGCAGAGCCGATCGGAGCGGGAGGAAGAATGAGCAGTTCTTC. Translation: CASRADRSGRKNEQFF.

This clone was counted once. This sequence joins TRBV27 and TRBJ2-2, with D hard to call. Germline CDR1 reads MNHEY; CDR2 reads SMNVEV (reference sequence). This CDR3 region has 14 residues. The V end was cut by 3 bases, the J end by 7 bases, with 12 bases between. CDR3 nucleotides: TGTGCCAGCAGTTTGTCGAGGCTCAACGGGGAGCTGTTTTTT. Protein product: CASSLSRLNGELFF.

The CDR3 region is CASSPQGPGNIQYF. Here the CDR3 DNA reads TGTGCCAGCAGTCCACAGGGGCCCGGAAACATTCAGTACTTC. The J gene is TRBJ2-4, the V gene TRBV2, with 7 positions matching TRBD1. The V and J ends lost 5 bases and 6 bases, in that order; junction bases with no gene match: 7. The CDR3 sequence is 14 residues long. The germline V gene encodes CDR1 SNHLY and CDR2 FYNNEI.

The rearrangement joins TRBV18 to TRBJ1-2; D is uncertain. V lost 3 bases, J lost 3 bases, and 8 bases lay in between. Per the germline V gene, CDR1 is KGHSH and CDR2 is LQKENI. This CDR3 has 13 residues. The CDR3 DNA is TGTGCCAGCTCACCTGGCTGGTACTATGGCTACACCTTC. Translating gives CASSPGWYYGYTF.

V usage is TRBV30 and J usage is TRBJ1-2, with D hard to call. Germline CDR1 is GTSNPN and CDR2 is SVGIG (reference sequence). The CDR3 is made up of 11 amino acids. Trimming removed 3 bases from V and 8 bases from J, with 10 bases in between. The CDR3 is CAWSRTVGYTF. CDR3 DNA sequence: TGTGCCTGGAGCAGAACAGTGGGCTACACCTTC.

The chain uses TRBV25-1 and TRBJ2-7, with 9 bases fitting TRBD1. J lost 7 bases, V lost 3 bases, and 10 bases had no gene match. The V gene's germline CDR1 is MGHDK and CDR2 SYGVNS. The CDR3 runs to 15 residues. DNA for the CDR3: TGTGCCAGCAGTGACCGGGACAGGGATTTCGGGGAGCAGTACTTC. Protein sequence: CASSDRDRDFGEQYF.

J is TRBJ1-6 and V is TRBV3-1 (or the pseudogene TRBV3-2), with 8 bases aligning to TRBD1. The CDR3 runs to 15 residues. After removal of 4 bases from V and 9 bases from J, the junction contained 8 bases not matched to a gene. The V gene's germline CDR1 is LGHDT and CDR2 YNNKEL (reference sequence). CDR3 residues: CASSRPTGGVSPLHF. The CDR3 DNA reads TGTGCCAGCAGCCGACCAACAGGGGGGGTTTCACCCCTCCACTTT.

This CDR3 is CASSMGLAAEQFF. Written as DNA, the CDR3 is TGTGCCAGTAGTATGGGACTAGCGGCTGAGCAGTTCTTC. The V gene is TRBV19, the J gene TRBJ2-1; 11 bases agree with TRBD2. CDR1 LNHDA and CDR2 SQIVND come from the germline V gene (reference sequence). V lost 3 bases, J lost 9 bases, and 1 base stayed unmatched. CDR3 length equals 13 residues. Full variable domain (missing parts from reference TRBV19 and TRBJ2-1): DGGITQSPKYLFRKEGQNVTLSCEQNLNHDAMYWYRQDPGQGLRLIYYSQIVNDFQKGDIAEGYSVSREKKESFPLTVTSAQKNPTAFYLCASSMGLAAEQFFGPGTRLTVL.

This chain joins TRBV4-1 and TRBJ1-2; D call uncertain. V lost 2 bases, J lost 4 bases, and 11 bases lay in between. From germline, CDR1 is MGHRA and CDR2 YSYEKL. This CDR3 comprises 14 residues. In DNA, the CDR3 is TGCGCCAGCAGCCAAACCAGGACTGGCTATGGCTACACCTTC. Protein: CASSQTRTGYGYTF.

The chain has TRBV3-1 (or the pseudogene TRBV3-2) and TRBJ1-1; D ambiguous. Trimming removed 5 bases at V and 11 bases at J, with 12 bases between. The CDR3 totals 11 residues. CDR1 and CDR2 from the germline V gene are LGHDT and YNNKEL (reference sequence). DNA of the CDR3: TGTGCCAGCAGCTACCGGGAGATTGCTTTCTTT. It is translated as CASSYREIAFF.

The V and J genes are TRBV6-6 and TRBJ2-2, with D unclear. V lost 0 bases and J lost 4, with 3 bases in between. CDR1 and CDR2 (germline): MNHNY, SVGAGI (reference sequence). The CDR3 runs 13 residues. As DNA, the CDR3 is TGTGCCAGCAGTTACTCTAGCACCGGGGAGCTGTTTTTT. Protein: CASSYSSTGELFF.

This clone showed up just a few times. The CDR3 here is CASSPRTSGSSPSYEQYF. CDR3 in DNA: TGTGCCAGCTCACCTCGGACTAGCGGGAGTTCCCCTTCCTACGAGCAGTACTTC. The chain is built from TRBV18 and TRBJ2-7, with 13 bases that match TRBD2. Unmatched junction bases numbered 9, after V lost 3 bases and J lost 1 base. This CDR3 region has 18 residues. From germline, CDR1 is KGHSH and CDR2 LQKENI.

The chain carries TRBV28 and TRBJ1-2; D unclear. CDR1 is MDHEN, CDR2 SYDVKM, per germline. The germline V and J ends were trimmed by 4 bases and 8 bases, with 8 bases remaining between them. CDR3 length: 11 amino acids. CDR3 sequence reads: CASSSAVGYTF. The CDR3 DNA reads as TGTGCCAGCAGTTCGGCGGTGGGCTACACCTTC.

V and J are TRBV4-1 and TRBJ2-1, with D hard to call. The ends were cut back, 4 bases at V and 5 bases at J, with 6 bases in the middle. This CDR3 is built from 12 residues. CDR1 is MGHRA and CDR2 is YSYEKL in the germline V gene. The CDR3 reads CASSRRDNEQFF. The CDR3, as DNA: TGCGCCAGCAGCCGAAGAGACAATGAGCAGTTCTTC.

The V and J genes are TRBV5-5 and TRBJ1-1; 7 bases fit TRBD1. CDR1 SGHKS and CDR2 YYEKEE come from the germline V gene (reference sequence). V gave up 3 bases and J gave up 7 bases; unmatched junction bases: 12. The CDR3 is 15 amino acids. As DNA, the CDR3 is TGTGCCAGCAGCTCCCCGCCTACAGGGGCCGGTGAAGCTTTCTTT. This encodes CASSSPPTGAGEAFF.

The J gene is TRBJ2-1, the V gene TRBV6-2 or TRBV6-3; D may be TRBD1 (6 bases). The CDR3 consists of 16 residues. Between the trimmed V and J ends, which lost 5 bases and 9 bases, there was a span of 23 bases. Germline V gives CDR1 MNHEY, CDR2 SVGEGT. The CDR3 loop reads CASSRYDRPVLGEQFF. CDR3 DNA: TGTGCCAGCAGTCGCTATGACAGGCCGGTCTTAGGTGAGCAGTTCTTC.

DNA of the CDR3: TGTGCCAGCAGCCGGCGAGGACTGAGCTCCTATAATTCACCCCTCCACTTT. Amino acids: CASSRRGLSSYNSPLHF. The chain couples TRBV11-3 to TRBJ1-6, with no clear D. Per the germline V gene, CDR1 is SGHNT and CDR2 is YENEEA. V dropped 5 bases and J dropped 0 bases, with 14 bases sitting between them. This CDR3 region has 17 residues.